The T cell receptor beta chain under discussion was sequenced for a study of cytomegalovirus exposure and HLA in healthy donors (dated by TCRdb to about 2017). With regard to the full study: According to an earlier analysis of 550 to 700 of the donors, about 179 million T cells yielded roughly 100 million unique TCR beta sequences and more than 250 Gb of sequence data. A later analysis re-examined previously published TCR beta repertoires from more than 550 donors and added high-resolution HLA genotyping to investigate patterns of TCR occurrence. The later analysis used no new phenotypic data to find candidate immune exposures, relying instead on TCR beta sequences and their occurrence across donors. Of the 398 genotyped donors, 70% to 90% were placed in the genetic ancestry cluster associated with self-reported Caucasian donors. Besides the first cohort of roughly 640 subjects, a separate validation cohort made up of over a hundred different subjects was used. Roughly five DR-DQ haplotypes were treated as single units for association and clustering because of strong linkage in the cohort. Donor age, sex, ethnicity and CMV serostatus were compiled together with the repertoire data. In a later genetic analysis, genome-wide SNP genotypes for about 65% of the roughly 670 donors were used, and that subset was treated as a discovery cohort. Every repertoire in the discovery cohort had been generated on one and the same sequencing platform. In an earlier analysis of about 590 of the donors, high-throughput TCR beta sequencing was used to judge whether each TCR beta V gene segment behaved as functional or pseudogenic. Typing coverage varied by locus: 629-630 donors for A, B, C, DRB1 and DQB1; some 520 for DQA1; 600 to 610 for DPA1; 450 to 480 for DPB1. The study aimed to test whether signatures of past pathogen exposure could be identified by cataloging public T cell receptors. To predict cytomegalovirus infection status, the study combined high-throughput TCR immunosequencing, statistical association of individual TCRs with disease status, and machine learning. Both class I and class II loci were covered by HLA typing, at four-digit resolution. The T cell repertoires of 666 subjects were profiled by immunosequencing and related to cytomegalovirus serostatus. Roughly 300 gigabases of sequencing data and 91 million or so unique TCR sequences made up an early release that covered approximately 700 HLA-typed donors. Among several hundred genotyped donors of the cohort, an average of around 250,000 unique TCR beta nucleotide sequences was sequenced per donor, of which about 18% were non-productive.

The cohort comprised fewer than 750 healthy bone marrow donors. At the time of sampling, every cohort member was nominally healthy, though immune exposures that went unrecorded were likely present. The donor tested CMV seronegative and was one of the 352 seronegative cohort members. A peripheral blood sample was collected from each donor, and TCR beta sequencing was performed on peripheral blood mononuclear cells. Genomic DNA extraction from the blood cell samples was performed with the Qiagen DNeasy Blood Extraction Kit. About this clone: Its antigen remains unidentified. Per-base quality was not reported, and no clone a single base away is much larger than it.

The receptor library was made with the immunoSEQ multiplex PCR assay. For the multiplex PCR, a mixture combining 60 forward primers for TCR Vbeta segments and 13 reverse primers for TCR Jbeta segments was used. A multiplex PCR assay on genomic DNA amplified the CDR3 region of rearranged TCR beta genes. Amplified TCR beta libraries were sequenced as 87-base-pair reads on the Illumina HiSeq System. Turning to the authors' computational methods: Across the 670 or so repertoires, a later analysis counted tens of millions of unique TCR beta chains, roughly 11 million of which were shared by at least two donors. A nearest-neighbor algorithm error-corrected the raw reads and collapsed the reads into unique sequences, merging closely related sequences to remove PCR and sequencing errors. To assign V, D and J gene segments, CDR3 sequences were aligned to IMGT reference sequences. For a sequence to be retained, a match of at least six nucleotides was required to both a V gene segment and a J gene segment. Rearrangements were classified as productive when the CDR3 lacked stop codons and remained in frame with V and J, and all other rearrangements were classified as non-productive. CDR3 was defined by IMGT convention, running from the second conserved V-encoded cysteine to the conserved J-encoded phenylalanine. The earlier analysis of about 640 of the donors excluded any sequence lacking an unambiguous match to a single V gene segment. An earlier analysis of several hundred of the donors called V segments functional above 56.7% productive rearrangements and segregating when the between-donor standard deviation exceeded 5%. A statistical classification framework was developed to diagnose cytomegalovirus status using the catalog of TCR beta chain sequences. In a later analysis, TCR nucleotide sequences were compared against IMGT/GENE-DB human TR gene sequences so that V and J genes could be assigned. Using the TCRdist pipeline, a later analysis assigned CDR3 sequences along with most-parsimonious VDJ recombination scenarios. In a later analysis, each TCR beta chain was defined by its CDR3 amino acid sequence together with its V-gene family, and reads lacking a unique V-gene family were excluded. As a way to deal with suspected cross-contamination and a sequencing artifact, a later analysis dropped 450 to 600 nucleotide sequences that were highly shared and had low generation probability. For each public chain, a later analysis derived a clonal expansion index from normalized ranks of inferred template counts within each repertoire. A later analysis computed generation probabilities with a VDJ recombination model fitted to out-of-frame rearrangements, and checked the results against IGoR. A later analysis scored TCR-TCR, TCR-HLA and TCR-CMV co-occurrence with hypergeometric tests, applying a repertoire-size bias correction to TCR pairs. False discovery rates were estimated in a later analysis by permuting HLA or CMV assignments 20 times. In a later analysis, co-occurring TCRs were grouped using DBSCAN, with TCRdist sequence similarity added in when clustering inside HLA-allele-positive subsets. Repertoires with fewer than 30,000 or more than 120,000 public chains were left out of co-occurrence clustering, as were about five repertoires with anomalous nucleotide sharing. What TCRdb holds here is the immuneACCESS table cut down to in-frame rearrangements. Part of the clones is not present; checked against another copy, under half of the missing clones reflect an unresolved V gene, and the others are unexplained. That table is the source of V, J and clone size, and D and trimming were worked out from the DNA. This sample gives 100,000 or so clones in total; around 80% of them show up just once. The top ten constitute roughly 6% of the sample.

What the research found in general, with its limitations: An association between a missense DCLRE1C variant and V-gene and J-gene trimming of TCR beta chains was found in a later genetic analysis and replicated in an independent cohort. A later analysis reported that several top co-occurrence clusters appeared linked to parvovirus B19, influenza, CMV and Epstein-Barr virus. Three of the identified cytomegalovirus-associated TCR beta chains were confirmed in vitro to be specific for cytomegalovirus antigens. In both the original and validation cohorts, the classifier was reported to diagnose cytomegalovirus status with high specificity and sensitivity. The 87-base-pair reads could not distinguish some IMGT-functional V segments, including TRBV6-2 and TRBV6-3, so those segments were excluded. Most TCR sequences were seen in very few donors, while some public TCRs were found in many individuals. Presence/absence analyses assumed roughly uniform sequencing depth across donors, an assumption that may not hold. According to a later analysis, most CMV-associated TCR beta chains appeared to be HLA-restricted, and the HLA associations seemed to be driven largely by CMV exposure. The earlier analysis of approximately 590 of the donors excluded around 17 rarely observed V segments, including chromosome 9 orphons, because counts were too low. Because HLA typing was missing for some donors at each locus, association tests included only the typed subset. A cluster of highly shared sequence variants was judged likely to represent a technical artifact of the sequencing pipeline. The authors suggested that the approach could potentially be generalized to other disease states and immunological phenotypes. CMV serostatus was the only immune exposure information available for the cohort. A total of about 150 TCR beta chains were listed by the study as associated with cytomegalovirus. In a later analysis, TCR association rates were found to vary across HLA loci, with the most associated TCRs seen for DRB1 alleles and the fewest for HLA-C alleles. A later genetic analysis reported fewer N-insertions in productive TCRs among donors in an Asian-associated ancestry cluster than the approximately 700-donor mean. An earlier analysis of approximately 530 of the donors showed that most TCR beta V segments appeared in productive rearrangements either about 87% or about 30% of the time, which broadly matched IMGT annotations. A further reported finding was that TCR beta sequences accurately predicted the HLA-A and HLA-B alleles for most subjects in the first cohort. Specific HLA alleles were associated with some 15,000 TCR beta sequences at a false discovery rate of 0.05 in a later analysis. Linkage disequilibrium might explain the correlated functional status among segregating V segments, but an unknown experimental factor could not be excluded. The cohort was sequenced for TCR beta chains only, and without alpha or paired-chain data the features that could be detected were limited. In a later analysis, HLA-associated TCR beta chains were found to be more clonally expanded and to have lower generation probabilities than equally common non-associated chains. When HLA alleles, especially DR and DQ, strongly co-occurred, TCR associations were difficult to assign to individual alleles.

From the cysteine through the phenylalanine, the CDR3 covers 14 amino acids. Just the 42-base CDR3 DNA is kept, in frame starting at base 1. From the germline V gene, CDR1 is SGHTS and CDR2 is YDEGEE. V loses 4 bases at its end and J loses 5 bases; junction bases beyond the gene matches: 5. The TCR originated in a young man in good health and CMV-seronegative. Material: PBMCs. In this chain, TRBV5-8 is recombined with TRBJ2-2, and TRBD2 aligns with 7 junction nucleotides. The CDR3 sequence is CASSLGAGTGELFF. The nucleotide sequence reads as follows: TGTGCCAGCAGCCTGGGAGCGGGAACCGGGGAGCTGTTTTTT.